The present T cell receptor beta chain was sequenced within a study of shared clonotypes between healthy human individuals. Donors comprised only Caucasian adults living in Nashville, Tennessee. Ten immunoSEQ deep assay plates were used to sequence unsorted PBMC DNA. Authors' analysis steps: ImmunoSEQ junction-only sequences lacked quality scores, so their filtering differed. Repertoires were generated with immunoSEQ multiplex PCR, while TCRdb's copy carries only in-frame clones and drops some. V and J calls and clone size are as listed in that table; D and trimming were resolved from the DNA. Of 450,000 to 600,000 clones detected, less than 85% appear once; the ten largest clones hold 10% to 15%. Looked up from germline, CDR1 is SGHTA and CDR2 is FQGNSA. This CDR3 region has 15 residues. V gave up 0 bases and J gave up 1 base, with 9 bases separating them.

This clonotype was sampled from a woman in her forties in good health. Some clones in this sample may be carry-over from other donors' samples. The specimen sequenced was PBMCs. The genes are TRBV7-2 and TRBJ1-1, with D hard to call. CDR3 nucleotides: TGTGCCAGCAGCTTAGCAGGACTTCCGAACACTGAAGCTTTCTTT. This encodes CASSLAGLPNTEAFF.